This TCR beta chain derives from a study of blood T cells in healthy people across ages. The use of a sample-barcoded 5' primer and a J-beta primer mix characterized a second PCR of roughly 6 to 12 cycles. CDR3-containing paired-end reads numbered at least 2.5 million in each sample. MiXCR, applied by TCRdb to the 5' RACE reads, yields one record per CDR3 protein. The top ten clones hold more than 20% of a sample with approximately 1,700,000 distinct CDR3 sequences, roughly two fifths of them seen once. This CDR3 has 15 residues. Trimming cost V 6 bases and J 5 bases, with 17 bases left between them. Germline loops: CDR1 MDHEN, CDR2 SYDVKM. Donors were systemically healthy Caucasian individuals from Russia aged roughly 6 to 100 years.

The receptor was derived from a human donor in good health. The rearrangement uses TRBV28 and TRBJ2-1; D remains unclear. Sequencing was done on a sample of blood. The CDR3 bases are TGTGCCAGCAGGAGCACATTGCTACTAAACAATGAGCAGTTCTTC. Translated: CASRSTLLLNNEQFF.